The 3 T cell receptor beta chains below all came from one sample that was sequenced in a study of technical replicates of blood from a few donors. Assay: immunoSEQ multiplex PCR; the TCRdb copy retains only in-frame clones and omits some. This sample carries approximately 79,000 clones, 85% to 95% of them seen once, and the ten largest clones take 0.25%. Sequencing was done on a sample of T cells isolated from PBMCs. These TCRs come from a human donor in good health.

This chain links TRBV6-4 with TRBJ2-1, with a possible D match to TRBD1 (8 bases). CDR3 length: 14 amino acids. The V end lost 8 bases, the J end lost 6 bases, and 17 bases lay between the germline ends. The V gene's germline CDR1 is MRHNA and CDR2 SNTAGT. For the CDR3, the DNA is TGTGCCAGCCGAGGGGGAGGGACAGGCAATGAGCAGTTCTTC. Its protein product is CASRGGGTGNEQFF.

The rearrangement uses TRBV6-1 and TRBJ1-3, with D possibly being TRBD1 (6 bases). Germline lookup yields CDR1 MNHNS and CDR2 SASEGT. The CDR3 covers 14 residues. V was cut by 10 bases and J by 0 bases, with 13 bases left in between. In nucleotides, the CDR3 is TGTGCCAACAGGGACACAGCCTCTGGAAACACCATATATTTT. This gives the protein CANRDTASGNTIYF.

CDR3 sequence reads: CASSLGDRDNTEAFF. CDR3 DNA sequence: TGCGCCAGCAGCTTGGGTGACAGGGACAACACTGAAGCTTTCTTT. V usage is TRBV5-1 and J usage is TRBJ1-1, with 7 bases fitting TRBD1. Losses at the gene ends were 0 bases for V and 2 bases for J; bases not matched to a gene: 4. Per the germline V gene, CDR1 is SGHRS and CDR2 is YFSETQ. The CDR3 has 15 amino acids.